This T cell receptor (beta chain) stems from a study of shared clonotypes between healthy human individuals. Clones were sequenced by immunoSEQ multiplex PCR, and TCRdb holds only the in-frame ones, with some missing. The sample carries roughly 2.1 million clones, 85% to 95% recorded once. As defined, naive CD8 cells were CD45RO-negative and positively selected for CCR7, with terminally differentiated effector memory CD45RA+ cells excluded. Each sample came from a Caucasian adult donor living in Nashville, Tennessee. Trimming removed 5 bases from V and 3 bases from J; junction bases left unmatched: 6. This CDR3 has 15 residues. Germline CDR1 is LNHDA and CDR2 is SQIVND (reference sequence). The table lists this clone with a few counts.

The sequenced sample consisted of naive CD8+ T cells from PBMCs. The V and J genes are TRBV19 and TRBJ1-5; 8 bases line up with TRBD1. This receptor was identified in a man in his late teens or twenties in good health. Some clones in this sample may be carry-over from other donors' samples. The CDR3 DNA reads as TGTGCCAGTAGTCCGGACAGGGTAGCCAATCAGCCCCAGCATTTT. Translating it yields CASSPDRVANQPQHF. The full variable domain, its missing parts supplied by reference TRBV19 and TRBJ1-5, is DGGITQSPKYLFRKEGQNVTLSCEQNLNHDAMYWYRQDPGQGLRLIYYSQIVNDFQKGDIAEGYSVSREKKESFPLTVTSAQKNPTAFYLCASSPDRVANQPQHFGDGTRLSIL.